One T cell receptor (beta chain) is described in this entry. Antigen specificity is unknown. This sample was taken from a study of identifying expanded T cells in peripheral blood. Germline CDR1 is SGHRS and CDR2 is YFSETQ. This CDR3 contains 15 residues. V was pared by 4 bases and J by 5 bases, with 18 bases between. Some clones are missing from TCRdb's copy, which holds only in-frame ones; the method was immunoSEQ multiplex PCR. The sample shows just over 90,000 clones, about 90% of them seen only once. Study-wide results and caveats: Two-week clone count variance significantly increased as total template count grew. Differentially abundant clones: about 1.2 between replicates, about 15 at around 14 days, more than 18 at four.

Collection occurred without any documented infections or immune events in donors. The chain couples TRBV5-1 to TRBJ1-1; weak D call: TRBD1 (6 bases). Sequencing input: blood. The receptor comes from a person aged 18 to 70 in good health. The chain's CDR3 is CASSPEGRGLTEAFF. The CDR3 DNA reads as TGCGCCAGCAGCCCGGAGGGGCGGGGGCTTACTGAAGCTTTCTTT.